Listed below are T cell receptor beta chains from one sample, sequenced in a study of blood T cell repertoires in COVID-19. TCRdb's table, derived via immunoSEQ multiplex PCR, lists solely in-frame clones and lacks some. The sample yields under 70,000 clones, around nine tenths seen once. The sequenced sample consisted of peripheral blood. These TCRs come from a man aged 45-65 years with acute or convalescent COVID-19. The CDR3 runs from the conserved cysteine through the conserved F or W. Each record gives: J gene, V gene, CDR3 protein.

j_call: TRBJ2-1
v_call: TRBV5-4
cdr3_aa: CASSATGSYNEQFF

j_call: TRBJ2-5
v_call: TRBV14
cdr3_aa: CASSVGAETQYF

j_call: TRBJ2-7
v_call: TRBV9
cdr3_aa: CASSATGSRLEQYF

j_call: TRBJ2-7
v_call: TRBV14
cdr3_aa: CASSQGLTGAVRGEQYF

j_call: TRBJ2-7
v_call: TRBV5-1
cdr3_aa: CASNPVTGGQYEQYF

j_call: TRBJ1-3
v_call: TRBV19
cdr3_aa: CASRTGRSGNTIYF

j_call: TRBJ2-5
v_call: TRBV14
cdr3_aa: CASSHGQGRETQYF

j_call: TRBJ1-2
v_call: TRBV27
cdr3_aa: CASSFRNRVRHYGYTF

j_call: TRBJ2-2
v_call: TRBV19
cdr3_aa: CASGGRNTGELFF

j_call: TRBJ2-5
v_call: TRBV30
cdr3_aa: CAWESAGGRKTQYF

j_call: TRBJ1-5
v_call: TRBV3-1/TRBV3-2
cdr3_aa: CASSLLAGEQPQHF

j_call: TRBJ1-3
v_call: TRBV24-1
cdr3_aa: CATSDYDRDGNTIYF

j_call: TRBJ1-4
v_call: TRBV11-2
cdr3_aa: CASSLAFDRGANEKLFF

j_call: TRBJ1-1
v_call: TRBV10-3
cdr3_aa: CAIRLGTGGTEAFF

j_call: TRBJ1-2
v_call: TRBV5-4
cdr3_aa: CASSLGTGNYGYTF

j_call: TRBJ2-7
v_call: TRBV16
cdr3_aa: CASRSVLAGDKGNEQYF

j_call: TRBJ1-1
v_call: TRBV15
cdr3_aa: CATSKITGNTEAFF

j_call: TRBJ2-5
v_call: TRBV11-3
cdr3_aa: CASSLEAGEETQYF

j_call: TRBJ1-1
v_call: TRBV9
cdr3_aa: CASSRQGNTEAFF

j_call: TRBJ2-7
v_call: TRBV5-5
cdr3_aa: CASSHRVIYEQYF

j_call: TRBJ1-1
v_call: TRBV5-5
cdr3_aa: CASSLGDSWTEAFF

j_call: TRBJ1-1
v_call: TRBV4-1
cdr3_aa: CASSQVGVNTEAFF

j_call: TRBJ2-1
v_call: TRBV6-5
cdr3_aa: CASKVAVSSYNEQFF

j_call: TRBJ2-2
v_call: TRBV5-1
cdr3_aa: CASSSGTRTNTGELFF

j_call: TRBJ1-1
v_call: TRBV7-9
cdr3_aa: CASSDRGTEAFF

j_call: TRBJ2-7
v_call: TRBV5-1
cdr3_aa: CASSPLTGTSSYEQYF

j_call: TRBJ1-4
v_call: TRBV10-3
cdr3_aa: CAISDDDPTNQGKLFF

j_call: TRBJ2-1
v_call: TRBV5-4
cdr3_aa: CASSLRGSSYNEQFF

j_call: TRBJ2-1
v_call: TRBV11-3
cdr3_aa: CASRRGQESYNEQFF

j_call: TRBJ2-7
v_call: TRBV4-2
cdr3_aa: CASSQDPPWSGSEQYF

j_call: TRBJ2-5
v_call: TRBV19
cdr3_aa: CASSIWASGSRKTQYF

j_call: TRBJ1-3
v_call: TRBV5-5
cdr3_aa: CASSLGDRAGNTIYF

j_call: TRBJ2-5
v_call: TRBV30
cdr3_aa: CAWSRGTGTVQETQYF

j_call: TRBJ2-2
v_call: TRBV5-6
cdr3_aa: CASSSTGYTGELFF

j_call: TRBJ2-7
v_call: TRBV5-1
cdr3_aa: CASSLDFAYEQYF

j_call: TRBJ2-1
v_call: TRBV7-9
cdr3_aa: CAVFRGTAYNEQFF

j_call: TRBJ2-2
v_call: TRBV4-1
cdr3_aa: CASSQAPGTGELFF

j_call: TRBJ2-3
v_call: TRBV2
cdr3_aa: CASTGQLEDTQYF

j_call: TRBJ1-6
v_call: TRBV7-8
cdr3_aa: CASSLAVAGKGSPLHF

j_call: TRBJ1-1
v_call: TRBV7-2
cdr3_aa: CASSPLGGNTEAFF

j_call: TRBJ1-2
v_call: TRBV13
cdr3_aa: CASSLGTGGDRGYTF

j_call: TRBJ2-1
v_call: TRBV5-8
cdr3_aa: CASSSGLAGDVGEQFF

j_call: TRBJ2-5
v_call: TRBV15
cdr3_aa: CATSRGTGDGTQYF

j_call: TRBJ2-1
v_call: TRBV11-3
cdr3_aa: CASSLELAGPDEQFF

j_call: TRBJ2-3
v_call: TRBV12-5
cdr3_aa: CASGPSIGTQYF

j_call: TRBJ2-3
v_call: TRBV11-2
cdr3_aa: CASSKSSGKGTDTQYF

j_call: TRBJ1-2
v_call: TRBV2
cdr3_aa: CASSGQGRTLNYGYTF

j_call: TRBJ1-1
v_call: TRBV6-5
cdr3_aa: CASSLQTGTEAFF

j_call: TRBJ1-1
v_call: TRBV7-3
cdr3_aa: CASRDTPPTGKSDPEAFF

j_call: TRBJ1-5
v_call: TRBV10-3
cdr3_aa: CAISEGGVADNQPQHF

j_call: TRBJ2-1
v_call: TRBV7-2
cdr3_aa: CASSPSALAGVGEQFF

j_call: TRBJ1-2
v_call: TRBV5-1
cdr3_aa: CASSGTGGDRGYTF

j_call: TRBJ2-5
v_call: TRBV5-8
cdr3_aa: CASSLDRGQETQYF

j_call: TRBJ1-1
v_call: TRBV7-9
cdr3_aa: CASSWGVGNTEAFF

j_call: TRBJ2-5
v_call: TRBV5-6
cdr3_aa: CASSLVHPQETQYF